Given below is one T cell receptor (beta chain) in context. The data stem from a study of T-cell memory formation after mild COVID-19. In the study overall: Largely, the TCR clusters proved donor specific.

UMIs and sample barcodes were carried by the TCR alpha and TCR beta cDNA libraries that 5'RACE produced using constant-segment primers. TCRdb fed the 5' RACE reads into MiXCR, producing one record per CDR3 protein. The sample lists approximately 270,000 distinct CDR3 sequences; about 17% were seen once. Germline CDR1 reads SGHRS; CDR2 reads YFSETQ. The CDR3 has 15 amino acids. V was clipped by 5 bases and J by 2 bases; unmatched bases: 5. The receptor was derived from a man aged 18 to 35 who had mild COVID-19 (a few samples of this study predate the infection). Cell type and time point are not known. The sequenced material came from PBMCs or a T cell subset sorted from them (not recorded which). The gene calls are TRBV5-1 and TRBJ2-1; 9 nucleotides align to TRBD2. CDR3 residues: CASRTRLAAYNEQFF. Written as DNA, the CDR3 is TGCGCCAGCAGGACGAGACTAGCGGCCTACAATGAGCAGTTCTTC. Full variable domain (remainder filled in from reference TRBV5-1 and TRBJ2-1): KAGVTQTPRYLIKTRGQQVTLSCSPISGHRSVSWYQQTPGQGLQFLFEYFSETQRNKGNFPGRFSGRQFSNSRSEMNVSTLELGDSALYLCASRTRLAAYNEQFFGPGTRLTVL.